This T cell receptor (beta chain) came from a study of T cell responses to AZD1222 COVID-19 vaccine. Study findings and constraints: The repertoires were collected only after the peak T cell response. Along spike, vaccine-associated CD4 TCRs were found throughout, with dominance at 160-218 and 743-854. Donors, mostly white British, included more females; clonal diversity was possibly underestimated.

Sequenced by immunoSEQ multiplex PCR; TCRdb stores in-frame clones only, minus some. Counted here are 90,000 to 150,000 clones, roughly nine tenths occurring once; the ten biggest clones make up under 3%. The CDR3 covers 13 residues. The germline V gene has CDR1 SGDLS and CDR2 YYNGEE. Trimming removed 4 bases from V and 1 base from J, with 8 bases in between. As concerns this clone: Antigen unknown.

The source of this sequence is an adult who received the AZD1222 COVID-19 vaccine. V is TRBV9 and J is TRBJ1-1; D remains ambiguous. Sequences were derived from peripheral blood, sampled 28 days after the second AZD1222 dose. The chain's CDR3 is CASSMGGNTEAFF. CDR3 coding DNA: TGTGCCAGCAGCATGGGAGGGAACACTGAAGCTTTCTTT.